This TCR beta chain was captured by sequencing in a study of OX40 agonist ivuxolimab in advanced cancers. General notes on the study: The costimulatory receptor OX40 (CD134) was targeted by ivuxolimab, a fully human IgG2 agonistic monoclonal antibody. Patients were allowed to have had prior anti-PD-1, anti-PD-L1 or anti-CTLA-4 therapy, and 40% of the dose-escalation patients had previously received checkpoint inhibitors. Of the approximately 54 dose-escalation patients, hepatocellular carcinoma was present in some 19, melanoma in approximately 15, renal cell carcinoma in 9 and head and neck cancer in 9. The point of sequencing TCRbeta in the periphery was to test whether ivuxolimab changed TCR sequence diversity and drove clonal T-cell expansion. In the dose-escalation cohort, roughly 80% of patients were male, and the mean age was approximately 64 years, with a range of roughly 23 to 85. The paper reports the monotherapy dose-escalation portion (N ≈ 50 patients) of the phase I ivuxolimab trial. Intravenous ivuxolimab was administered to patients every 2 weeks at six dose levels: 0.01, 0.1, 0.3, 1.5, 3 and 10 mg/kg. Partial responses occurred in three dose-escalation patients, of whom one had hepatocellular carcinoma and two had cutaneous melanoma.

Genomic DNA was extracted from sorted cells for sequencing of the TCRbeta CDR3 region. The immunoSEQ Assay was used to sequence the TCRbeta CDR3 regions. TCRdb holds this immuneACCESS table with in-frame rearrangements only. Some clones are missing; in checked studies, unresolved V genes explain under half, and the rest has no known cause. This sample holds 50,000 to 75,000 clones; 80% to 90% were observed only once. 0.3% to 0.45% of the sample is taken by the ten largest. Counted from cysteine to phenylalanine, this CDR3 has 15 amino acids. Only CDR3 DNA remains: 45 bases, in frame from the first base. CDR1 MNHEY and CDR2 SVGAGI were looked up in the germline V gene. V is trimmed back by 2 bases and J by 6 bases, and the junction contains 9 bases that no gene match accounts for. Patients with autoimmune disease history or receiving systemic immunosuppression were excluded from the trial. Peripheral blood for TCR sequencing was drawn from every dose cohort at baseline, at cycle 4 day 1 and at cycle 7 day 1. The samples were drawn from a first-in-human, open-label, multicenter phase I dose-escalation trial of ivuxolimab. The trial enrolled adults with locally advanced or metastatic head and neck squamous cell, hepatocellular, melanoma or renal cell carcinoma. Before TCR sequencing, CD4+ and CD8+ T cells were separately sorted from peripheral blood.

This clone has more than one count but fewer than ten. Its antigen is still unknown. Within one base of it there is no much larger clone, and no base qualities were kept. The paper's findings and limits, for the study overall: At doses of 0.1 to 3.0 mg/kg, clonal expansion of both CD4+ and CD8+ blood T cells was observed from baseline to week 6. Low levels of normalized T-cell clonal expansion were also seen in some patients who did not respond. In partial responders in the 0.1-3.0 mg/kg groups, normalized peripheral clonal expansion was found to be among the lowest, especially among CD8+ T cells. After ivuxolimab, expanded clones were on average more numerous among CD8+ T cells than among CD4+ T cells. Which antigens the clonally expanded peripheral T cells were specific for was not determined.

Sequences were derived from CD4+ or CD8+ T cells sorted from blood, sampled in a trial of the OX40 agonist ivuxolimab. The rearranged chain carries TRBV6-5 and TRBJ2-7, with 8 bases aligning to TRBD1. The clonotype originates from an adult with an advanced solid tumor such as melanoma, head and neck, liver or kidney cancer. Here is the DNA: TGTGCCAGCAGTTACCTGAGGACAGGGCAGGGCGAGCAGTACTTC. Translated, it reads CASSYLRTGQGEQYF.